This T cell receptor beta chain was sequenced for a study of blood T cell repertoires in COVID-19. Trimming took 10 bases from V and 3 from J, leaving 15 bases between them. From germline, CDR1 is LNHDA and CDR2 SQIVND (reference sequence). The CDR3 is made up of 13 amino acids. Only in-frame clones appear in the TCRdb table, and some are missing; sequencing was by immunoSEQ multiplex PCR. Among approximately 400,000 clones, more than 70% were seen once, and the ten largest hold roughly 12%. The sequenced sample consisted of peripheral blood. This TCR derives from a woman between 50 and 59 years old with COVID-19, enrolled during active disease. The chain links TRBV19 to TRBJ1-2; D may be TRBD1 (6 bases). This CDR3 reads CATQNRVDYGYTF. The CDR3 bases are TGTGCCACCCAGAACAGGGTGGACTATGGCTACACCTTC.